Listed here are 8 T cell receptor beta chains from one sample, sequenced in a study of T cell responses to AZD1222 COVID-19 vaccine. The assay was immunoSEQ multiplex PCR, and TCRdb's table has in-frame clones only and misses some. The table has under 100,000 clones, about 92% seen once; the top ten hold approximately 6.5%. Specimen: peripheral blood, collected on day 0 of MenACWY control vaccination. The source of these receptors is an adult in good health.

The gene calls are TRBV27 and TRBJ1-6; D unresolved. The CDR3 spans 14 residues. The V gene's germline CDR1 is MNHEY and CDR2 SMNVEV (reference sequence). The germline V and J ends were trimmed by 3 bases and 10 bases, with 13 bases remaining between them. CDR3 DNA: TGTGCCAGCAGTTTGTCGGTAGGGAGGTCACCCCTCCACTTT. Protein product: CASSLSVGRSPLHF.

A note on this clone: Germline and junction disagree at one end, which may indicate a read error. The CDR3 loop reads CASSLAWDTLIF. The CDR3 DNA follows: TGTGCCAGCAGCTTGGCCTGGGACACTCTGATCTTC. The rearrangement uses TRBV5-6 and TRBJ2-1, with D perhaps matching TRBD1 (6 bases). The CDR3 has 12 residues. Germline V gene data show CDR1 as SGHDT and CDR2 as YYEEEE.

This chain connects TRBV10-3 to TRBJ1-1; 8 positions agree with TRBD1. The junction had 4 bases not matched to a gene; V was cut back by 6 bases and J by 1 base. Germline lookup yields CDR1 ENHRY and CDR2 SYGVKD. The CDR3 is 14 residues long. The CDR3, as DNA: TGTGCCATCAGATCCGGGACAGGGAACACTGAAGCTTTCTTT. Protein product: CAIRSGTGNTEAFF.

The sample holds one count of this clone. The chain recombines TRBV5-1 with TRBJ1-2; 7 positions agree with TRBD1. The V segment lost 0 bases and the J segment 1 base; nucleotides outside the gene matches: 6. From germline, CDR1 is SGHRS and CDR2 YFSETQ. This CDR3 comprises 16 residues. CDR3 DNA sequence: TGCGCCAGCAGCTTGGGCCGGGACAGATTTAACTATGGCTACACCTTC. Residues: CASSLGRDRFNYGYTF.

The rearrangement uses TRBV7-9 and TRBJ2-5; D might be TRBD2 (5 bases). This CDR3 is built from 13 residues. Deletions cut 3 bases from V and 1 base from J, with 6 bases between. Per germline, CDR1 SEHNR and CDR2 FQNEAQ (reference sequence). CDR3 loop: CASSFGVQETQYF. The CDR3 nucleotides are TGTGCCAGCAGCTTCGGGGTCCAAGAGACCCAGTACTTC.

This chain links TRBV4-3 with TRBJ2-2; perhaps TRBD1 as D (6 bases). The CDR3 is made up of 17 amino acids. Germline V lookup: CDR1 LGHNA, CDR2 YSLEER. Deletions cut 1 base from V and 7 bases from J, with 19 bases between. This CDR3 is CASSQVHEDWGRGELFF. In DNA form, the CDR3 reads TGCGCCAGCAGCCAAGTCCATGAGGACTGGGGGCGCGGGGAGCTGTTTTTT.

The CDR3, as DNA: TGTGCCAGCAGTTACTCGGCCGGTTTCATCTACGAGCAGTACTTC. Amino acids: CASSYSAGFIYEQYF. The rearrangement links TRBV6-5 to TRBJ2-7; no reliable D call. Trimming took 0 bases from V and 3 from J, leaving 12 bases between them. The CDR3 sequence is 15 residues long. In germline, CDR1 is MNHEY, CDR2 SVGAGI.

The chain uses TRBV27 and TRBJ2-7; 7 positions agree with TRBD2. J lost 2 bases, V lost 5 bases, and 6 bases had no gene match. Germline V gives CDR1 MNHEY, CDR2 SMNVEV (reference sequence). The CDR3 is 14 amino acids. CDR3 protein: CASSRPGLPYEQYF. The CDR3 coding sequence is TGTGCCAGCAGTCGACCGGGACTACCCTACGAGCAGTACTTC.